This T cell receptor beta chain was recovered during a study of blood T cell repertoires in COVID-19. Data came from immunoSEQ multiplex PCR; TCRdb stores just in-frame clones and leaves some out. The table lists some 260,000 clones, about 90% of them singletons. Germline-derived CDR1 and CDR2 are LNHDA and SQIVND (reference sequence). The CDR3 covers 15 residues. J gave up 0 bases and V 5 bases, and 7 bases lay outside the gene matches. This chain connects TRBV19 to TRBJ2-7, with 7 bases identical to TRBD1. The clonotype comes from a man aged 18 to 29 with active or convalescent COVID-19. Material: peripheral blood. CDR3 coding DNA: TGTGCCAGTAGTCTGATGACAGGGAACTCCTACGAGCAGTACTTC. Translated: CASSLMTGNSYEQYF.